This section outlines one T cell receptor beta chain sequence together with its context. The antigen is not known. The data were taken from a study of shared clonotypes between healthy human individuals. General study results and limits: Incomplete sequencing of sorted subsets was indicated by rarefaction despite large depth. Genetic and exposure-history diversity was limited by the small donor number.

Profiled with immunoSEQ multiplex PCR; TCRdb holds only in-frame clones, not every one. Of 2 million to 2.5 million clones listed, 80% to 95% are singletons. This CDR3 contains 12 residues. V dropped 3 bases and J dropped 4 bases, with 9 bases sitting between them. Germline V lookup: CDR1 SQVTM, CDR2 ANQGSEA. The sample taken for sequencing was naive CD4+ T cells from PBMCs. Subset reported: CD45RA+ positively selected. The V gene is TRBV29-1, the J gene TRBJ1-2; no clear D. This clonotype originated in a man aged 18-30 years in good health. Some clones in this sample may be carry-over from other donors' samples. The CDR3 is CSVDRLSYGYTF. The CDR3 DNA sequence: TGCAGCGTTGATCGGCTCAGCTATGGCTACACCTTC.